A single sample gave rise to the 23 T cell receptor beta chains below, sequenced in a study of CD8+CD57+ T cells in acquired aplastic anemia. Genomic DNA, serving as template, underwent TCR beta VDJ and CDR3 profiling. Using its own MiXCR run on the reads, TCRdb lists one record per CDR3 protein. The sample carries roughly 130,000 distinct CDR3 sequences, more than 40% recorded once. The sample taken for sequencing was sorted CD4+, CD8+, or CD8+CD57+ T cells (not recorded which) from PBMCs. These TCRs come from a human donor in good health, serving as a control.

This clonotype showed up many times. This sequence joins TRBV9 and TRBJ2-7; 11 bases match TRBD1. The CDR3 consists of 15 residues. The V gene's germline CDR1 is SGDLS and CDR2 YYNGEE. V trimming: 3 bases; J trimming: 3 bases; junction bases outside the gene matches: 5. DNA of the CDR3: TGTGCCAGCAGCGAGCGGGACAGGGGGATCTACGAGCAGTACTTC. Its translation is CASSERDRGIYEQYF.

The chain is built from TRBV7-3 and TRBJ1-3, with D possibly matching TRBD1 (5 bases). Trimming shortened V by 2 bases and J by 7 bases, and 9 bases separated the two germline ends. The CDR3 contains 13 residues. Germline V gene lookup returns CDR1 SGHTA and CDR2 FQGTGA. CDR3 nucleotides: TGTGCCAGCAGCTTATCGGGGGTTAACACCATATATTTT. As protein: CASSLSGVNTIYF.

This clonotype was seen ten or more times. This chain links TRBV6-6 with TRBJ1-1; D is ambiguous. This CDR3 spans 14 amino acids. V dropped 0 bases and J dropped 1 base, with 6 bases sitting between them. From germline, CDR1 is MNHNY and CDR2 SVGAGI (reference sequence). The CDR3 is CASSYSKPNTEAFF. In DNA, the CDR3 is TGTGCCAGCAGTTACTCGAAACCGAACACTGAAGCTTTCTTT.

This clonotype was found many times. The V and J genes are TRBV20-1 and TRBJ1-2; D is uncertain. The CDR3 contains 14 residues. The germline V and J ends were trimmed by 1 base and 0 bases, with 9 bases remaining between them. CDR1 DFQATT and CDR2 SNEGSKA come from the germline V gene (reference sequence). The CDR3 loop reads CSARAQYTNYGYTF. The CDR3, as DNA: TGCAGTGCTAGAGCACAGTATACTAACTATGGCTACACCTTC.

This clonotype was picked up many times. The V gene is TRBV20-1, the J gene TRBJ2-5, with TRBD2 matching over 12 bases. V lost 6 bases to trimming and J lost 4 bases; unmatched junction nucleotides: 9. The CDR3 is made up of 15 amino acids. Germline CDR1 is DFQATT and CDR2 is SNEGSKA (reference sequence). The CDR3 bases are TGCAGTGCCTACGAACCGGGACTAGCGGGAGAGACCCAGTACTTC. Translating gives CSAYEPGLAGETQYF.

This clonotype was detected once. The V call is TRBV24-1, the J call TRBJ2-7; possibly TRBD1 or TRBD2 for D (5 bases each). The germline V gene has CDR1 KGHDR and CDR2 SFDVKD. This CDR3 region has 16 residues. V lost 3 bases to trimming and J lost 0 bases, with 14 bases between them. As DNA, the CDR3 is TGTGCCACCAGTGATACCCGGGACCGCAGCTCCTACGAGCAGTACTTC. Its protein is CATSDTRDRSSYEQYF.

The chain has TRBV29-1 and TRBJ1-1, with TRBD1 identical over 7 bases. Trimming took 7 bases from V and 5 from J; bases not matched to a gene: 10. CDR1 is SQVTM, CDR2 ANQGSEA, per germline. The CDR3 totals 13 residues. The DNA for the CDR3 is TGCAGCGGACGGACAGGTTATGCGACTGAAGCTTTCTTT. Residues: CSGRTGYATEAFF.

The chain carries TRBV30 and TRBJ1-1; no clear D gene. The V and J ends lost 0 bases and 1 base respectively, with 6 bases between them. Per the germline V gene, CDR1 is GTSNPN and CDR2 is SVGIG (reference sequence). This CDR3 region has 13 residues. The CDR3 DNA sequence: TGTGCCTGGAGTGTGGCCGAGAACACTGAAGCTTTCTTT. Translating it yields CAWSVAENTEAFF.

The chain employs TRBV19 and TRBJ1-4; D is unclear. From germline, CDR1 is LNHDA and CDR2 SQIVND (reference sequence). Trimming removed 5 bases at V and 3 bases at J, with 10 bases between. The CDR3 is 14 residues long. The DNA of the CDR3 is TGTGCCAGTAGTCGTCAGGACTCTAATGAAAAACTGTTTTTT. It codes for CASSRQDSNEKLFF.

The CDR3 region has the DNA TGTGCCAGCAGATGGACAGGGGTACAAGAGACCCAGTACTTC. Protein sequence: CASRWTGVQETQYF. The chain employs TRBV2 and TRBJ2-5, with TRBD1 matching over 9 bases. The J segment lost 2 bases and the V segment lost 6 bases, leaving 4 bases of the junction unmatched. The CDR3 is made up of 14 amino acids. Germline lookup yields CDR1 SNHLY and CDR2 FYNNEI.

There are many counts of this clonotype. One base away lies a much larger clone, so this may be a sequencing read error. CDR3 coding DNA: TGTGCCACCAGTGAGAGTCGGGGATCACAAGAGACCCAGTACTTC. The encoded protein is CATSESRGSQETQYF. The chain couples TRBV24-1 to TRBJ2-5; D might be TRBD2 (5 bases). V shed 4 bases and J shed 2 bases, with 13 bases lying between them. Per the germline V gene, CDR1 is KGHDR and CDR2 is SFDVKD. The CDR3 extends over 15 amino acids.

This clonotype was counted a few times. The rearrangement links TRBV7-2 to TRBJ2-7, with 8 bases lining up with TRBD1. The CDR3 runs to 13 residues. Germline CDR1 and CDR2: SGHTA and FQGNSA. The J segment lost 4 bases and the V segment lost 5 bases, leaving 4 bases of the junction unmatched. The CDR3 nucleotides are TGTGCCAGCAGCCCCGGACAGGGTTACGAGCAGTACTTC. Amino acid sequence: CASSPGQGYEQYF.

Only one count was recorded for this clonotype. V gene TRBV20-1 combines with J gene TRBJ1-1, with a possible D match to TRBD1 (5 bases). V lost 8 bases and J 1 base, leaving 14 bases between the germline ends. CDR1 and CDR2 (germline): DFQATT, SNEGSKA (reference sequence). CDR3 size: 13 residues. The CDR3 nucleotides are TGCAGTACCAGGCCGACAGAGAACACTGAAGCTTTCTTT. This codes for CSTRPTENTEAFF.

This clonotype was seen a handful of times. The rearrangement uses TRBV29-1 and TRBJ2-7; 15 bases are a match to TRBD2. V shed 3 bases and J 0 bases; nucleotides not matched to a gene: 9. Germline CDR1 SQVTM, CDR2 ANQGSEA. The CDR3 runs to 18 residues. The CDR3 loop is CSVEGPGLAGGPSYEQYF. CDR3 DNA: TGCAGCGTTGAGGGACCAGGACTAGCGGGGGGGCCCTCCTACGAGCAGTACTTC.

This chain joins TRBV10-1 and TRBJ1-1; a weak D match, TRBD1 (6 bases). With 6 bases removed from V and 7 bases from J, the gap between germline ends came to 15 bases. CDR3 length equals 13 residues. Germline loops: CDR1 WNHNN, CDR2 SYGVQD (reference sequence). The CDR3 loop reads CASSFLQGGEAFF. In DNA form, the CDR3 reads TGCGCCAGCAGCTTCTTACAGGGCGGTGAAGCTTTCTTT.

This clonotype was seen repeatedly, ten times or more. The V and J genes are TRBV20-1 and TRBJ1-1, with TRBD1 identical over 7 bases. The junction had 7 bases not matched to a gene; V was cut back by 6 bases and J by 3 bases. Germline V gene sequence: CDR1 DFQATT, CDR2 SNEGSKA (reference sequence). The CDR3 spans 13 residues. The CDR3 sequence is CSAVTGADTEAFF. The DNA of the CDR3 is TGCAGTGCCGTTACAGGGGCGGACACTGAAGCTTTCTTT.

The J gene is TRBJ2-7, the V gene TRBV24-1; D gene unclear. There are 13 residues in the CDR3. The germline V gene has CDR1 KGHDR and CDR2 SFDVKD. With 5 bases removed from V and 4 bases from J, the gap between germline ends came to 11 bases. The CDR3, as DNA: TGTGCCACCAGTGCTAGAGATGGATACGAGCAGTACTTC. Amino acid sequence: CATSARDGYEQYF.

The CDR3 coding sequence is TGTGCCAGCAGTTACGGCAGATCCTACGAGCAGTACGTC. Its translation: CASSYGRSYEQYV. The rearrangement links TRBV10-3 to TRBJ2-7; D remains unclear. Germline values: CDR1 ENHRY, CDR2 SYGVKD. The CDR3 contains 13 residues.

This clonotype occurred once. A junction end diverges from the germline sequence, so it may reflect a read error. This sequence joins TRBV6-4 and TRBJ1-2; 8 positions agree with TRBD1. The germline CDR1 and CDR2 sequences are MRHNA and SNTAGT. CDR3 length: 17 residues. The CDR3: CASSHSFSAGGLYGYAF. The CDR3 DNA sequence: TGTGCCAGCAGTCACTCTTTTTCGGCAGGGGGCCTCTATGGCTACGCCTTC.

This clonotype was found many times. This chain links TRBV7-2 with TRBJ2-1, with D possibly being TRBD2 (6 bases). CDR1 and CDR2 from the germline V gene are SGHTA and FQGNSA. Trimming left V 4 bases short and J 8 bases short, with 18 bases between. The CDR3 spans 15 residues. The CDR3 region is CASSSRLGGVDEQFF. The CDR3 region has the DNA TGTGCCAGCAGCTCTCGACTAGGTGGGGTGGATGAGCAGTTCTTC.

V is TRBV7-9 and J is TRBJ1-1; 9 nucleotides align to TRBD1. V shed 5 bases and J 7 bases; nucleotides not matched to a gene: 8. Germline loops: CDR1 SEHNR, CDR2 FQNEAQ (reference sequence). CDR3 length equals 14 residues. CDR3 bases: TGTGCCAGCAGCCCAGGACAGGGGACTGGTGAAGCTTTCTTT. Amino acids: CASSPGQGTGEAFF.

This clonotype was picked up many times. J is TRBJ1-5 and V is TRBV18; 7 bases fit TRBD1. This CDR3 spans 14 amino acids. The V and J ends lost 6 bases and 6 bases, in that order; junction bases with no gene match: 8. Germline V CDR1 and CDR2: KGHSH, LQKENI. CDR3 residues: CASSRQGSFQPQHF. CDR3 nucleotides: TGTGCCAGCTCGAGACAGGGCTCGTTTCAGCCCCAGCATTTT.

This clonotype was counted between two and nine times. This chain joins TRBV3-1 and TRBJ1-4, with TRBD1 as a possible D gene (6 bases). V was clipped by 4 bases and J by 2 bases, with 8 bases between them. CDR3 length: 14 amino acids. The germline V gene encodes CDR1 LGHDT and CDR2 YNNKEL (reference sequence). CDR3 in amino acids: CASSPTGTNEKLFF. DNA for the CDR3: TGTGCCAGCAGCCCCACAGGGACTAATGAAAAACTGTTTTTT. Looking up the rest from reference TRBV3-1 and TRBJ1-4 gives the full variable domain: DTAVSQTPKYLVTQMGNDKSIKCEQNLGHDTMYWYKQDSKKFLKIMFSYNNKELIINETVPNRFSPKSPDKAHLNLHINSLELGDSAVYFCASSPTGTNEKLFFGSGTQLSVL.